One sample yielded the 32 T cell receptor beta chains listed below, sequenced in a study of regulatory T cells in long-lasting Graves disease. The TCR beta library used iRepertoire HTBI primers with Arm-PCR amplification of CDR3. TCRdb redid the calling of the multiplex PCR reads with MiXCR, one entry per CDR3 protein. This sample yields roughly 350,000 distinct CDR3 sequences, of which roughly a sixth are seen a single time; roughly 30% belongs to the top ten. Described time point: newly diagnosed GD, antithyroid drugs for less than 3 months. From PBMCs, RNA was extracted and then used to make the TCR library. This sample was shared with a second study, whose subject was T cells in Graves' hyperthyroidism and ophthalmopathy.

The sample consisted of peripheral blood mononuclear cells (PBMCs), taken at new diagnosis, from a patient treated with antithyroid drugs. The receptors shown here come from a man aged 40-49 years with Graves disease.

This clonotype came up once. This rearrangement joins TRBV5-5 to TRBJ2-3; 7 nucleotides agree with TRBD2. The CDR3 has 16 residues. The germline V gene encodes CDR1 SGHKS and CDR2 YYEKEE (reference sequence). V shed 6 bases and J 1 base; nucleotides not matched to a gene: 11. CDR3 amino acids: CASNPSWAGGTDTQYF. The CDR3 DNA sequence: TGTGCCAGCAACCCGAGTTGGGCGGGGGGCACAGATACGCAGTATTTT.

The table lists this clonotype with many counts. The CDR3 DNA reads TGTGCCAGCAAACCCATAGCGGGGTCATTTTCGGATACGCAGTATTTT. Translation gives CASKPIAGSFSDTQYF. V usage is TRBV6-1 and J usage is TRBJ2-3, with TRBD2 matching 8 bases. The germline gives CDR1 MNHNS, CDR2 SASEGT. The CDR3 sequence is 16 residues long. With 7 bases clipped from V and 6 bases from J, the junction kept 15 bases outside the gene matches.

The chain joins TRBV14 to TRBJ2-1; D may match TRBD1 or TRBD2 (6 bases each). The V and J ends lost 8 bases and 3 bases respectively, with 20 bases between them. This CDR3 is built from 16 residues. Germline CDR1 SGHDN, CDR2 FVKESK. The CDR3 region is CASGPWGRGLYNEQFF. The CDR3, as DNA: TGTGCCAGCGGGCCCTGGGGGCGGGGACTCTACAATGAGCAGTTCTTC.

Only a few counts were recorded for this clonotype. The chain combines TRBV6-2 or TRBV6-3 with TRBJ1-2; possibly TRBD1 for D (5 bases). From germline, CDR1 is MNHEY and CDR2 SVGEGT. V was cut by 5 bases and J by 6 bases, with 10 bases left in between. The CDR3 runs 12 residues. The CDR3 protein is CASSPRQHGYTF. The CDR3 nucleotides read TGTGCCAGCAGTCCGAGACAGCATGGCTACACCTTC.

This rearrangement joins TRBV4-1 to TRBJ1-5, with D tentatively TRBD1 (5 bases). The CDR3 sequence is 15 residues long. The V end lost 8 bases, the J end lost 3 bases, and 17 bases lay between the germline ends. Germline-derived CDR1 and CDR2 are MGHRA and YSYEKL. The CDR3 loop reads CASRRGVEVNQPQHF. The CDR3 DNA sequence: TGCGCCAGCCGCCGGGGGGTGGAGGTCAATCAGCCCCAGCATTTT.

This clonotype showed up many times. The rearrangement uses TRBV7-9 and TRBJ2-2; D gene unclear. Germline V gene data show CDR1 as SEHNR and CDR2 as FQNEAQ (reference sequence). V gave up 5 bases and J gave up 7 bases, with 17 bases separating them. This CDR3 spans 15 amino acids. The CDR3 region has the DNA TGTGCCAGCAGCACCTTCATCGGAGCATTCGGGGAGCTGTTTTTT. It is translated as CASSTFIGAFGELFF.

This clonotype was detected many times. The chain links TRBV4-3 to TRBJ2-5; 7 nucleotides align to TRBD1. The CDR3 is made up of 18 amino acids. Looked up from germline, CDR1 is LGHNA and CDR2 is YSLEER. V lost 0 bases and J lost 1; bases outside the gene matches: 11. This CDR3 reads CASSQELPRDSFQETQYF. DNA for the CDR3: TGCGCCAGCAGCCAAGAGCTCCCTCGGGACAGTTTCCAAGAGACCCAGTACTTC.

The chain carries TRBV6-1 and TRBJ1-5; 11 bases fit TRBD1. CDR1 and CDR2 from the germline V gene are MNHNS and SASEGT. CDR3 length equals 12 residues. V shed 9 bases and J 9 bases; nucleotides not matched to a gene: 4. The CDR3 here is CASGTGGPPQHF. DNA for the CDR3: TGTGCCAGTGGGACAGGGGGTCCGCCCCAGCATTTT.

This clonotype was detected a few times. V and J are TRBV20-1 and TRBJ2-7, with 10 bases lining up with TRBD1. The CDR3 runs to 15 residues. Per germline, CDR1 DFQATT and CDR2 SNEGSKA (reference sequence). Trimming cost V 5 bases and J 3 bases; bases outside gene matches: 10. CDR3 sequence reads: CSAQTGGGFFYEQYF. The CDR3 nucleotides read TGCAGTGCTCAGACAGGGGGCGGTTTTTTCTACGAGCAGTACTTC.

In its sample, this clonotype was seen many times. CDR3: CASTNGRTLAKNIQYF. Here the CDR3 DNA reads TGTGCCAGCACTAACGGACGGACTCTAGCCAAAAACATTCAGTACTTC. The gene calls are TRBV12-3 or TRBV12-4 and TRBJ2-4; D is perhaps TRBD2 (5 bases). V was pared by 7 bases and J by 0 bases, with 16 bases between. The CDR3 is 16 amino acids.

This clonotype was picked up many times. The V gene is TRBV5-1, the J gene TRBJ2-7; D perhaps matches TRBD2 (5 bases). The CDR3 runs to 14 residues. V lost 4 bases and J lost 0, with 11 bases in between. Per the germline V gene, CDR1 is SGHRS and CDR2 is YFSETQ. CDR3 in amino acids: CASSERINSYEQYF. The CDR3 region has the DNA TGCGCCAGCAGCGAGCGGATCAACTCCTACGAGCAGTACTTC.

The rearrangement links TRBV5-1 to TRBJ2-3, with TRBD1 identical over 9 bases. The germline V gene encodes CDR1 SGHRS and CDR2 YFSETQ. The CDR3 sequence is 16 residues long. Unmatched junction bases numbered 9, after V lost 3 bases and J lost 4 bases. CDR3 DNA sequence: TGCGCCAGCAGCTCGTCCGGGACAGGGATCTCAGATACGCAGTATTTT. It codes for CASSSSGTGISDTQYF.

This clonotype was seen at least ten times. The chain employs TRBV20-1 and TRBJ2-5; the D gene is possibly TRBD1 (5 bases). Trimming left V 0 bases short and J 0 bases short, with 11 bases between. This CDR3 comprises 15 residues. Germline V gene sequence: CDR1 DFQATT, CDR2 SNEGSKA (reference sequence). The CDR3: CSARDDSSYQETQYF. The CDR3 nucleotides read TGCAGTGCTAGAGACGACAGCTCGTACCAAGAGACCCAGTACTTC.

A few counts support this clonotype. The J gene is TRBJ2-2, the V gene TRBV7-8; D unclear. Germline V gene sequence: CDR1 SGHVS, CDR2 FQNEAQ. V lost 0 bases to trimming and J lost 6 bases, with 8 bases between them. The CDR3 loop spans 14 amino acids. The CDR3 reads CASSLAPGAGELFF. The CDR3 DNA sequence: TGTGCCAGCAGCTTAGCGCCAGGCGCCGGGGAGCTGTTTTTT. Full variable domain (missing parts from reference TRBV7-8 and TRBJ2-2): GAGVSQSPRYKVAKRGQDVALRCDPISGHVSLFWYQQALGQGPEFLTYFQNEAQLDKSGLPSDRFFAERPEGSVSTLKIQRTQQEDSAVYLCASSLAPGAGELFFGEGSRLTVL.

This clonotype occurred many times. The V call is TRBV27, the J call TRBJ2-5; possible D gene TRBD1, 6 bases. CDR1 is MNHEY, CDR2 SMNVEV, per germline (reference sequence). This CDR3 comprises 15 residues. V dropped 1 base and J dropped 5 bases, with 14 bases sitting between them. The CDR3 coding sequence is TGTGCCAGCAGTTTATTGGGGGACATAGGGGAGACCCAGTACTTC. As protein: CASSLLGDIGETQYF.

In this sample, this clonotype turned up a few times. The chain combines TRBV15 with TRBJ2-2; TRBD1 aligns across 8 bases. The J segment lost 3 bases and the V segment lost 3 bases, leaving 6 bases of the junction unmatched. The CDR3 runs 16 residues. Germline V gene sequence: CDR1 LNHNV, CDR2 YYDKDF (reference sequence). The chain's CDR3 is CATSSSQGADTGELFF. The CDR3 bases are TGTGCCACCAGCAGTTCCCAGGGGGCGGACACCGGGGAGCTGTTTTTT.

As to this clonotype: A read error may be the cause here, since a much bigger clone is one base away. The rearrangement links TRBV9 to TRBJ1-1; TRBD1 aligns across 8 bases. With V trimmed by 3 bases and J by 4 bases, 2 bases remained unmatched. The CDR3 contains 13 residues. CDR1 and CDR2 from the germline V gene are SGDLS and YYNGEE. CDR3 sequence: CASSATGATEAFF. The CDR3 DNA reads TGTGCCAGCAGCGCGACAGGGGCCACTGAAGCTTTCTTT. Combining the CDR3 with reference TRBV9 and TRBJ1-1 gives the whole variable domain DSGVTQTPKHLITATGQRVTLRCSPRSGDLSVYWYQQSLDQGLQFLIQYYNGEERAKGNILERFSAQQFPDLHSELNLSSLELGDSALYFCASSATGATEAFFGQGTRLTVV.

In its sample, this clonotype was seen many times. The chain couples TRBV9 to TRBJ1-5; D is unclear. The CDR3 is 14 residues long. V lost 0 bases and J lost 1, with 5 bases in between. The germline V gene has CDR1 SGDLS and CDR2 YYNGEE. CDR3 nucleotide sequence: TGTGCCAGCAGCGTAGGAGGGAGCAATCAGCCCCAGCATTTT. It specifies CASSVGGSNQPQHF.

This clonotype was recorded many times. The CDR3, as DNA: TGTGCCAGCAGTCCTGGTTCAGAGGGTGACAATGAGCAGTTCTTC. Translating it yields CASSPGSEGDNEQFF. The chain has TRBV28 and TRBJ2-1, with D perhaps matching TRBD2 (5 bases). The length of the CDR3 is 15 residues. Trimming stripped 5 bases from V and 5 bases from J, with 16 bases between. CDR1 and CDR2 from the germline V gene are MDHEN and SYDVKM. The full variable domain, rest sourced from reference TRBV28 and TRBJ2-1, is DVKVTQSSRYLVKRTGEKVFLECVQDMDHENMFWYRQDPGLGLRLIYFSYDVKMKEKGDIPEGYSVSREKKERFSLILESASTNQTSMYLCASSPGSEGDNEQFFGPGTRLTVL.

This clonotype was detected many times. The chain joins TRBV11-2 to TRBJ2-3; TRBD2 agrees at 12 bases. CDR3 length: 16 amino acids. CDR1 is SGHAT and CDR2 is FQNNGV in the germline V gene. The V gene end was trimmed by 5 bases and the J gene end by 3 bases; junction bases not matched to a gene: 6. CDR3 protein: CASSPLAGGPTDTQYF. CDR3 bases: TGTGCCAGCAGCCCGCTAGCGGGGGGGCCGACAGATACGCAGTATTTT.

This clonotype was seen ten or more times. At one end, the junction sequence differs from germline, possibly due to a read error. The chain carries TRBV5-1 and TRBJ1-1, with D perhaps matching TRBD1 (5 bases). Per germline, CDR1 SGHRS and CDR2 YFSETQ. The length of the CDR3 is 14 residues. Here the CDR3 DNA reads TGTGCCAGCAGTTTCGACGGGGGGAACACTGAAGCTTTCTTT. The encoded protein is CASSFDGGNTEAFF.

The sample holds a few counts of this clonotype. The chain combines TRBV6-1 with TRBJ2-5; 8 nucleotides match TRBD1. With V trimmed by 4 bases and J by 4 bases, 5 bases remained unmatched. Germline V gives CDR1 MNHNS, CDR2 SASEGT. CDR3 length: 14 amino acids. CDR3 DNA: TGTGCCAGCAGTGGACAGGGGAGTCGAGAGACCCAGTACTTC. Residues: CASSGQGSRETQYF.

The rearrangement joins TRBV6-5 to TRBJ1-2; D is ambiguous. Trimming took 0 bases from V and 6 from J, leaving 17 bases between them. The CDR3 consists of 16 residues. CDR1 is MNHEY, CDR2 SVGAGI, per germline. CDR3 DNA sequence: TGTGCCAGCAGTTACTCGCAATCAGCCCTGTGGGATGGCTACACCTTC. Residues: CASSYSQSALWDGYTF.

This clonotype was found many times. V and J are TRBV12-3 or TRBV12-4 and TRBJ2-1; 11 bases map to TRBD2. Unmatched junction bases numbered 3, after V lost 6 bases and J lost 5 bases. This CDR3 has 14 residues. The CDR3 nucleotides read TGTGCCAGCAGGGTAGCGGGGGGGAACAATGAGCAGTTCTTC. Translation: CASRVAGGNNEQFF.

This clonotype was counted many times. The CDR3 DNA reads as TGTGCCAGCAGCTTATTTCCGGGACAGGGGTTTGGCTCCTACAATGAGCAGTTCTTC. Translated: CASSLFPGQGFGSYNEQFF. The gene calls are TRBV11-2 and TRBJ2-1, with 10 nucleotides matching TRBD1. Trimming took 2 bases from V and 0 from J; bases not matched to a gene: 10. The CDR3 has 19 residues. Germline V lookup: CDR1 SGHAT, CDR2 FQNNGV.

This clonotype was seen many times. V gene TRBV6-5 combines with J gene TRBJ2-5; D possibly matches TRBD1 or TRBD2 (5 bases each). Germline CDR1 MNHEY, CDR2 SVGAGI. V was cut by 1 base and J by 0 bases, with 6 bases left in between. The CDR3 length is 14 residues. For the CDR3, the DNA is TGTGCCAGCAGTTACTGGGGGTACCAAGAGACCCAGTACTTC. Translated: CASSYWGYQETQYF.

This clonotype was detected many times. The chain uses TRBV6-1 and TRBJ2-3; D gene ambiguous. The germline CDR1 and CDR2 sequences are MNHNS and SASEGT. CDR3 length equals 13 residues. With 6 bases removed from V and 6 bases from J, the gap between germline ends came to 13 bases. As DNA, the CDR3 is TGTGCCAGCAGCTTCAGGTTGGGGGATACGCAGTATTTT. Translating it yields CASSFRLGDTQYF.

This clonotype occurred many times. The chain couples TRBV10-3 to TRBJ1-2; D is uncertain. The germline CDR1 and CDR2 sequences are ENHRY and SYGVKD. Trimming took off 3 bases at V and 4 bases at J, with 9 bases between the two ends. CDR3 size: 13 residues. The CDR3 DNA follows: TGTGCCATCAGTGAAAAGGTCAGCTATGGCTACACCTTC. Amino acids: CAISEKVSYGYTF.

This clonotype was recorded many times. The rearrangement uses TRBV5-1 and TRBJ1-6; TRBD1 agrees at 7 bases. This CDR3 comprises 15 residues. The V gene end was trimmed by 4 bases and the J gene end by 7 bases; junction bases not matched to a gene: 8. Germline V lookup: CDR1 SGHRS, CDR2 YFSETQ. CDR3 in amino acids: CASSPNTGDNSPLHF. Here the CDR3 DNA reads TGCGCCAGCAGCCCCAACACAGGGGACAATTCACCCCTCCACTTT.

This clonotype was found many times. V and J are TRBV20-1 and TRBJ2-7; 12 nucleotides match TRBD2. The ends lost 4 bases at V and 4 bases at J; junction bases unmatched: 8. In germline, CDR1 is DFQATT, CDR2 SNEGSKA (reference sequence). This CDR3 region has 15 residues. The CDR3 nucleotides read TGCAGTGCTATAGAACTAGCGGGGGGACGATACGAGCAGTACTTC. Its protein product is CSAIELAGGRYEQYF.

The gene calls are TRBV29-1 and TRBJ2-5, with D maybe TRBD2 (5 bases). This CDR3 comprises 12 residues. Between the trimmed V and J ends, which lost 4 bases and 5 bases, there was a span of 11 bases. Germline lookup yields CDR1 SQVTM and CDR2 ANQGSEA. The CDR3 loop is CSVGGNLETQYF. The CDR3, as DNA: TGCAGCGTTGGAGGGAATTTGGAGACCCAGTACTTC.

About this clonotype itself: One base separates it from a far larger clone, so it is likely a read error. This chain joins TRBV12-3 or TRBV12-4 and TRBJ2-7; D remains unclear. The V end was cut by 7 bases, the J end by 1 base, with 17 bases between. The CDR3 contains 15 residues. The CDR3 bases are TGTGCCAGCAAGGAATCGGTCGCGGCTTCCTACGAGCAGTACTTC. Translating it yields CASKESVAASYEQYF.